The next 17 T cell receptor beta chains were all read from a single sample in a study of blood T cell repertoires in COVID-19. The protocol was immunoSEQ multiplex PCR, while the TCRdb copy is restricted to in-frame clones and leaves out a portion. The sample has some 350,000 clones; 85% to 90% are singletons. The sequenced material came from peripheral blood. Receptors originate from a man aged 18 to 30 with active or convalescent COVID-19.

The chain carries TRBV7-3 and TRBJ1-4; D may be TRBD1 (6 bases). The germline V gene has CDR1 SGHTA and CDR2 FQGTGA. CDR3 size: 20 residues. Trimming took off 5 bases at V and 4 bases at J, with 29 bases between the two ends. CDR3 bases: TGTGCCAGCAGCCAAGACAGTGGGCCAGGGGTTCTTTTTGGTAATGAAAAACTGTTTTTT. As protein: CASSQDSGPGVLFGNEKLFF. Supplemented by reference TRBV7-3 and TRBJ1-4, the full variable domain reads GAGVSQTPSNKVTEKGKYVELRCDPISGHTALYWYRQSLGQGPEFLIYFQGTGAADDSGLPNDRFFAVRPEGSVSTLKIQRTERGDSAVYLCASSQDSGPGVLFGNEKLFFGSGTQLSVL.

The rearrangement joins TRBV24-1 to TRBJ2-3; D remains unclear. The CDR3 runs 13 residues. Germline V gene lookup returns CDR1 KGHDR and CDR2 SFDVKD. V lost 5 bases and J 6 bases, leaving 11 bases between the germline ends. CDR3 in amino acids: CATSVPNTDTQYF. CDR3 coding DNA: TGTGCCACCAGTGTTCCAAACACGGATACGCAGTATTTT.

CDR3 residues: CASSLVQGGLTEAFF. The CDR3 nucleotides are TGTGCCAGCAGCCTCGTGCAGGGGGGACTCACTGAAGCTTTCTTT. This chain connects TRBV7-9 to TRBJ1-1; 7 bases map to TRBD1. In germline, CDR1 is SEHNR, CDR2 FQNEAQ (reference sequence). The CDR3 sequence is 15 residues long. Trimming cost V 5 bases and J 4 bases; bases outside gene matches: 10.

In its sample, this clone was seen many times. Other DNA sequences from this sample encode an identical CDR3 as well. The chain links TRBV27 to TRBJ1-1, with D unresolved. Germline-derived CDR1 and CDR2 are MNHEY and SMNVEV (reference sequence). The CDR3 is made up of 13 amino acids. The V end lost 4 bases, the J end lost 0 bases, and 6 bases lay between the germline ends. The CDR3 coding sequence is TGTGCCAGCAGTTCCAGAATGAACACTGAAGCTTTCTTT. It codes for CASSSRMNTEAFF.

This clone showed up just once. J is TRBJ2-7 and V is TRBV29-1, with 8 nucleotides matching TRBD1. The ends lost 6 bases at V and 7 bases at J; junction bases unmatched: 11. Looked up from germline, CDR1 is SQVTM and CDR2 is ANQGSEA. The CDR3 has 13 amino acids. CDR3 coding DNA: TGCAGCGTCGCCGGGACAGGTGGATTAGAGCAGTACTTC. It translates to CSVAGTGGLEQYF.

The genes are TRBV5-5 and TRBJ2-5; TRBD2 might be the D (6 bases). V gave up 5 bases and J gave up 2 bases, with 13 bases separating them. This CDR3 is 14 amino acids long. From germline, CDR1 is SGHKS and CDR2 YYEKEE (reference sequence). CDR3 sequence: CASSWGGRQETQYF. CDR3 in DNA: TGTGCCAGCAGTTGGGGAGGTCGGCAAGAGACCCAGTACTTC. Together with reference TRBV5-5 and TRBJ2-5, the CDR3 gives the full variable domain: DAGVTQSPTHLIKTRGQQVTLRCSPISGHKSVSWYQQVLGQGPQFIFQYYEKEERGRGNFPDRFSARQFPNYSSELNVNALLLGDSALYLCASSWGGRQETQYFGPGTRLLVL.

On this clone itself: Germline is not matched at one junction end, which may reflect a read error. In DNA, the CDR3 is TGTGCCAGCAGCCGAGAGACAGGGCGTGGGGCCAACGTGCTGACTTTC. This encodes CASSRETGRGANVLTF. This rearrangement joins TRBV14 to TRBJ2-6; TRBD1 agrees at 7 bases. Germline V lookup: CDR1 SGHDN, CDR2 FVKESK. The CDR3 has 16 amino acids.

This clone was counted only a few times. This chain links TRBV2 with TRBJ2-1; 10 bases line up with TRBD2. The CDR3 spans 14 residues. V dropped 11 bases and J dropped 2; count of bases not matched to a gene: 6. The germline gives CDR1 SNHLY, CDR2 FYNNEI. CDR3 protein: CACTGTSAYNEQFF. In DNA form, the CDR3 reads TGTGCCTGCACCGGGACTAGCGCCTACAATGAGCAGTTCTTC.

Only a few counts were recorded for this clone. V is TRBV5-1 and J is TRBJ2-5; D is perhaps TRBD2 (6 bases). The CDR3 has 16 amino acids. V dropped 4 bases and J dropped 2 bases, with 18 bases sitting between them. Germline lookup yields CDR1 SGHRS and CDR2 YFSETQ. The CDR3 loop reads CASSPAASVKQETQYF. The CDR3 bases are TGCGCCAGCAGCCCGGCGGCTAGCGTAAAACAAGAGACCCAGTACTTC.

This clone was seen just once. The CDR3 sequence is CASSLTDPNTEAFF. In DNA, the CDR3 is TGTGCCAGCAGCTTAACAGACCCGAACACTGAAGCTTTCTTT. The rearrangement links TRBV7-8 to TRBJ1-1; D remains unclear. Per the germline V gene, CDR1 is SGHVS and CDR2 is FQNEAQ. This CDR3 has 14 residues. The V end was cut by 2 bases, the J end by 1 base, with 8 bases between.

The genes are TRBV9 and TRBJ1-3; a possible D gene is TRBD1 (6 bases). CDR3 length equals 15 residues. V was cut by 7 bases and J by 2 bases, with 16 bases left in between. Germline lookup yields CDR1 SGDLS and CDR2 YYNGEE. This chain's CDR3 is CASSSGVTPGNTIYF. CDR3 coding DNA: TGTGCCAGCTCGTCAGGGGTCACTCCTGGAAACACCATATATTTT.

V gene TRBV27 combines with J gene TRBJ1-4; D gene unclear. The CDR3 loop spans 15 amino acids. Germline V gives CDR1 MNHEY, CDR2 SMNVEV (reference sequence). V shed 6 bases and J shed 8 bases, with 19 bases lying between them. The CDR3 protein is CASRKSRAGLEKLFF. As DNA, the CDR3 is TGTGCCAGCAGGAAGAGTCGCGCGGGGTTAGAAAAACTGTTTTTT.

This chain connects TRBV27 to TRBJ1-5, with unresolved D. CDR3 size: 13 residues. Per germline, CDR1 MNHEY and CDR2 SMNVEV (reference sequence). The V end was cut by 9 bases, the J end by 2 bases, with 11 bases between. CDR3 residues: CASSVGGNQPQHF. The CDR3 coding sequence is TGTGCCAGTTCGGTTGGTGGCAATCAGCCCCAGCATTTT.

The rearrangement links TRBV28 to TRBJ2-1, with 16 bases that match TRBD2. Germline CDR1 MDHEN, CDR2 SYDVKM. V gave up 5 bases and J gave up 9 bases; unmatched junction bases: 10. The CDR3 has 17 residues. CDR3 sequence (DNA): TGTGCCAGCAGTCCGCGGGGACTAGCGGGAGGGCTGGGTGAGCAGTTCTTC. As protein: CASSPRGLAGGLGEQFF.

This chain connects TRBV24-1 to TRBJ2-5; 10 bases fit TRBD1. V lost 9 bases to trimming and J lost 5 bases; unmatched junction nucleotides: 8. CDR3 length equals 14 residues. Germline V lookup: CDR1 KGHDR, CDR2 SFDVKD. The DNA for the CDR3 is TGTGCCACCGCGGACAGGGGGATGGGGGAGACCCAGTACTTC. This translates into CATADRGMGETQYF.

CDR3 region: CASSQDTGSHYGYTF. The CDR3 DNA reads as TGTGCCAGCAGCCAAGATACAGGGTCTCACTATGGCTACACCTTC. The rearrangement joins TRBV4-2 to TRBJ1-2, with D perhaps TRBD1 (6 bases). CDR3 length: 15 amino acids. Per germline, CDR1 LGHNA and CDR2 YNFKEQ. The V and J ends lost 0 bases and 3 bases respectively, with 11 bases between them.

This rearrangement joins TRBV24-1 to TRBJ2-2; D uncertain. The CDR3 spans 12 residues. Germline V CDR1 and CDR2: KGHDR, SFDVKD. V lost 2 bases and J lost 7, with 4 bases in between. CDR3 sequence: CATSDSVGELFF. The CDR3 DNA reads as TGTGCCACCAGTGATTCGGTCGGGGAGCTGTTTTTT.